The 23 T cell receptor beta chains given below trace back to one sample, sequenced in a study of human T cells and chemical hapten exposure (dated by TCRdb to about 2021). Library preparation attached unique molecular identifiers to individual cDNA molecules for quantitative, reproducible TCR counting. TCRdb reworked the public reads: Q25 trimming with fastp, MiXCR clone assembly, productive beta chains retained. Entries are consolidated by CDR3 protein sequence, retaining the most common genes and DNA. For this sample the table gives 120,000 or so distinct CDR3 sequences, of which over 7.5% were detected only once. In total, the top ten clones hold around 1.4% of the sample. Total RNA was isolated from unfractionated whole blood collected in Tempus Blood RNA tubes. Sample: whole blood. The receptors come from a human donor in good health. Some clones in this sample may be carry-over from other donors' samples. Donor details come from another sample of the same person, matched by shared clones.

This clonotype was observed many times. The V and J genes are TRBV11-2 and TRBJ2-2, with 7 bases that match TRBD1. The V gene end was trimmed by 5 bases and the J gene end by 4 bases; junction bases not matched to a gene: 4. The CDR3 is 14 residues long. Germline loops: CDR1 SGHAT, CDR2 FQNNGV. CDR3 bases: TGTGCCAGCAGCCCCGGACAGGCCACCGGGGAGCTGTTTTTT. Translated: CASSPGQATGELFF.

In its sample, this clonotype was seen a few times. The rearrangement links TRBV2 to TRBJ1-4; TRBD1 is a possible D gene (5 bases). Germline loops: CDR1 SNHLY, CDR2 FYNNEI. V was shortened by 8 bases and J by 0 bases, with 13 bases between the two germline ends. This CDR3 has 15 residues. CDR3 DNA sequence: TGTGCCAGCCTGGCGGGGGAAGCAACTAATGAAAAACTGTTTTTT. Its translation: CASLAGEATNEKLFF.

The CDR3 loop is CASRGLAQNPYEQYF. CDR3 nucleotide sequence: TGTGCCAGTAGGGGCCTGGCCCAAAACCCCTACGAGCAGTACTTC. The V call is TRBV19, the J call TRBJ2-7; D is uncertain. CDR1 LNHDA and CDR2 SQIVND come from the germline V gene (reference sequence). The CDR3 consists of 15 residues. Trimming removed 6 bases at V and 2 bases at J, with 17 bases between.

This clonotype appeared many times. The CDR3 spells CASSSAPRGRDNEQFF. For the CDR3, the DNA is TGTGCCAGCAGCTCTGCCCCCCGCGGGAGGGACAATGAGCAGTTCTTC. The V call is TRBV13, the J call TRBJ2-1; 9 bases align to TRBD2. In germline, CDR1 is PRHDT, CDR2 FYEKMQ (reference sequence). Trimming removed 4 bases from V and 5 bases from J; junction bases left unmatched: 9. This CDR3 contains 16 residues.

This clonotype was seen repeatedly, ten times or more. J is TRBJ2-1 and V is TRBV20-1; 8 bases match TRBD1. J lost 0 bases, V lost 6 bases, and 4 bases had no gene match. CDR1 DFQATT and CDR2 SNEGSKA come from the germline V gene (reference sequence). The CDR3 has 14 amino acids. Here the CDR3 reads CSANRGSSYNEQFF. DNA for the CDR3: TGCAGTGCAAACAGGGGGAGCTCCTACAATGAGCAGTTCTTC.

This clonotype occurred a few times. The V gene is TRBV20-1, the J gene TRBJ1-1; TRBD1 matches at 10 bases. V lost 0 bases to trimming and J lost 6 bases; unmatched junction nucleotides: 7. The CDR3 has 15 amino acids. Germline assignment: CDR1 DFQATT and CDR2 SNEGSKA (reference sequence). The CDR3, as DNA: TGCAGTGCTAGAGAAAACCTGGGGACAGGGGCTGAAGCTTTCTTT. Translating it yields CSARENLGTGAEAFF.

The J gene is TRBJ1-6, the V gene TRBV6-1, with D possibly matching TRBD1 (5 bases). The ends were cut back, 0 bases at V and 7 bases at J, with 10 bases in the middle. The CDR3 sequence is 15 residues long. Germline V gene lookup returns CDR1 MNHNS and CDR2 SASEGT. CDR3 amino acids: CASSEAGQGNSPLHF. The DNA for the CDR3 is TGTGCCAGCAGTGAAGCGGGCCAGGGCAATTCACCCCTCCACTTT.

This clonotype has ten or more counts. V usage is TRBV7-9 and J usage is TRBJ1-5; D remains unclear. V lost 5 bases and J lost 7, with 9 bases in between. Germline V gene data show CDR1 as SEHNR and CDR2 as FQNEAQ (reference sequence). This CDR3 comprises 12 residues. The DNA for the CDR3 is TGTGCCAGCAGCGGAGGCGGGCAGCCCCAGCATTTT. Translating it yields CASSGGGQPQHF.

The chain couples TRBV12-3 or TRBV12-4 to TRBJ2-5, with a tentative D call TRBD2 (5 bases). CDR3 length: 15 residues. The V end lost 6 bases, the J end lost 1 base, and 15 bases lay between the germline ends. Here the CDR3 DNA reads TGTGCCAGCAGCCCCATATCGGAGGCCCAAGAGACCCAGTACTTC. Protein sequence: CASSPISEAQETQYF.

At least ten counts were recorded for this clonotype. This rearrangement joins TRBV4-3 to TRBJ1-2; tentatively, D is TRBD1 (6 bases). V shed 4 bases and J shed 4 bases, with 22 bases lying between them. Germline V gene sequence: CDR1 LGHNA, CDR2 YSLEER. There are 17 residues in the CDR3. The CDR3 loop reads CASSPQQGWRSPYGYTF. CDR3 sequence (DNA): TGCGCCAGCAGCCCCCAACAGGGATGGCGGTCCCCCTATGGCTACACCTTC.

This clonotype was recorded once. CDR3 region: CASSWGAGADIEQYF. The CDR3 DNA sequence: TGCGCCAGCAGCTGGGGGGCGGGCGCGGACATCGAGCAGTACTTC. The chain has TRBV5-1 and TRBJ2-7; D possibly uses TRBD1 or TRBD2 (6 bases each). This CDR3 region has 15 residues. With 3 bases removed from V and 6 bases from J, the gap between germline ends came to 19 bases. From germline, CDR1 is SGHRS and CDR2 YFSETQ.

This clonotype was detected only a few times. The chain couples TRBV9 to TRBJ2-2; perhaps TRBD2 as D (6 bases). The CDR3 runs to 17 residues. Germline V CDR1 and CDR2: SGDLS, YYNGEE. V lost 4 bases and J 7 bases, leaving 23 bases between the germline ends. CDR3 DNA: TGTGCCAGCAGCTACCCCTTAGGCGGGGTGGGCCTCGGGGAGCTGTTTTTT. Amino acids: CASSYPLGGVGLGELFF.

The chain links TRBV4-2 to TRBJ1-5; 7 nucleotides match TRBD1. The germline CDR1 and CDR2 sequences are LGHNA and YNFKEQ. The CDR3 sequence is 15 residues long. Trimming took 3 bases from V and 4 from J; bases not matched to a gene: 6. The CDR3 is CASSQDDRENQPQHF. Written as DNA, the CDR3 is TGTGCCAGCAGCCAGGACGACAGGGAAAATCAGCCCCAGCATTTT.

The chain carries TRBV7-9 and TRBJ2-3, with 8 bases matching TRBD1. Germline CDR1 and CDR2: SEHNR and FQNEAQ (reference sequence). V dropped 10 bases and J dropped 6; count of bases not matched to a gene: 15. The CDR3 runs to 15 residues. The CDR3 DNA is TGTGCCATTCCCCCGGGACAGGATTCTCCCGATACGCAGTATTTT. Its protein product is CAIPPGQDSPDTQYF.

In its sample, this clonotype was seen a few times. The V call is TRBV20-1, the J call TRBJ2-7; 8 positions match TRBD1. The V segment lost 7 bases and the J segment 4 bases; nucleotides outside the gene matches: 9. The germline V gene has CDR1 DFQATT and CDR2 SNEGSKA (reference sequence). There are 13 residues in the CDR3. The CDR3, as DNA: TGCAGTGGTACGGACAGGGCCACTTACGAGCAGTACTTC. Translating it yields CSGTDRATYEQYF.

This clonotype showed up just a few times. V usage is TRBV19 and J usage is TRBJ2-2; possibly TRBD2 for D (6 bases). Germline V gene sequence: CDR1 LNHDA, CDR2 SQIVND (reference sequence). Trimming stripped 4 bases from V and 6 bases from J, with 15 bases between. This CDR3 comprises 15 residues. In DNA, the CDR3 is TGTGCCAGTAGTACTCTGGGGCGCGGGGCCGGGGAGCTGTTTTTT. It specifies CASSTLGRGAGELFF.

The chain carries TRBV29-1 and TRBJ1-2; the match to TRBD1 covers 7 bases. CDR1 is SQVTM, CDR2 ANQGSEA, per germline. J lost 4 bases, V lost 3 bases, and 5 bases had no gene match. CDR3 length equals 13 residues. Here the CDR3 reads CSVETGRIYGYTF. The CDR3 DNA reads TGCAGCGTTGAGACAGGGAGAATCTATGGCTACACCTTC.

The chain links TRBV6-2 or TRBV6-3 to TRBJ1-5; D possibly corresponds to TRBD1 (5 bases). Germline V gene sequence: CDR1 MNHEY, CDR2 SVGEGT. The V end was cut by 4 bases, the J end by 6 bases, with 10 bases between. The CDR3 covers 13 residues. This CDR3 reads CASSLGAPQPQHF. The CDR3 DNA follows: TGTGCCAGCAGTTTAGGGGCTCCTCAGCCCCAGCATTTT.

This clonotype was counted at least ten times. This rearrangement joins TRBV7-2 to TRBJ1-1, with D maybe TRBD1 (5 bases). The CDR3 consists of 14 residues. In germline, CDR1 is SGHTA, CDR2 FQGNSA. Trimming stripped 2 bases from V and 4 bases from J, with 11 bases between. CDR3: CASSLMGDLTEAFF. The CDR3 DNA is TGTGCCAGCAGCTTAATGGGGGATCTCACTGAAGCTTTCTTT.

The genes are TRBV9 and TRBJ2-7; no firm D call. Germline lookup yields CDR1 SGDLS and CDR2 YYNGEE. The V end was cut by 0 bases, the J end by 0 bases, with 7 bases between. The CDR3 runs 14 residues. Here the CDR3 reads CASSVAQFSYEQYF. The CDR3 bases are TGTGCCAGCAGCGTAGCACAGTTCTCCTACGAGCAGTACTTC.

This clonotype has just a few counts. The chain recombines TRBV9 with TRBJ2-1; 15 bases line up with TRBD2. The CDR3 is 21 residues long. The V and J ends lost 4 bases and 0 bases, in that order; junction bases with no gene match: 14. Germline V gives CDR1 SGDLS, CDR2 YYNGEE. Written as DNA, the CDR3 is TGTGCCAGCAGCTCGAGGCCGGGGGGACTAGCGGGAGGTAGCTCCTACAATGAGCAGTTCTTC. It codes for CASSSRPGGLAGGSSYNEQFF. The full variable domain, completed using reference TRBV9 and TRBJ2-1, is DSGVTQTPKHLITATGQRVTLRCSPRSGDLSVYWYQQSLDQGLQFLIQYYNGEERAKGNILERFSAQQFPDLHSELNLSSLELGDSALYFCASSSRPGGLAGGSSYNEQFFGPGTRLTVL.

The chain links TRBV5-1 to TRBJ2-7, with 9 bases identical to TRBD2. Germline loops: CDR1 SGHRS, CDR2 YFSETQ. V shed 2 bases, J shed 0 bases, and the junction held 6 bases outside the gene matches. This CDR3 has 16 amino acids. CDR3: CASSFASSGVSYEQYF. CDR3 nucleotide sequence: TGCGCCAGCAGCTTTGCGTCTAGCGGGGTCTCCTACGAGCAGTACTTC.

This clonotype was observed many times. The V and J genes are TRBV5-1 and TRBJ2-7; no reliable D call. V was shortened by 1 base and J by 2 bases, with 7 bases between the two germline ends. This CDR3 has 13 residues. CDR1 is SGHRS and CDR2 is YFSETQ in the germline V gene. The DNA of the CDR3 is TGCGCCAGCAGCTTGACCCAGACCTACGAGCAGTACTTC. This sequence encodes CASSLTQTYEQYF.